The 10 T cell receptor beta chains listed next were all sequenced from one sample in a study of a mutant IDH1 vaccine in newly diagnosed glioma. Sequenced by immunoSEQ multiplex PCR; TCRdb stores in-frame clones only, minus some. The data show about 86,000 clones, approximately 85% seen once. This sample's time point: week 23, last vaccination. Vaccine doses each comprised 300 ug of mutant IDH1 20-mer peptide, with topical imiquimod. These TCRs are of unknown antigen specificity. The sequenced sample was PBMCs, obtained from a glioma patient whose treatment included an IDH1 peptide vaccine. The receptors come from a young man with glioma. Some clones in this sample may be carry-over from other donors' samples.

This chain links TRBV27 with TRBJ2-1; 12 bases fit TRBD2. V lost 6 bases, J lost 4 bases, and 7 bases stayed unmatched. The CDR3 is 16 amino acids. Germline V lookup: CDR1 MNHEY, CDR2 SMNVEV (reference sequence). CDR3 protein: CASSPRTSGEYNEQFF. DNA of the CDR3: TGTGCCAGCAGCCCTCGGACTAGCGGGGAATACAATGAGCAGTTCTTC.

This chain links TRBV7-9 with TRBJ2-3; 8 bases line up with TRBD2. The length of the CDR3 is 15 residues. Per germline, CDR1 SEHNR and CDR2 FQNEAQ (reference sequence). V trimming: 1 base; J trimming: 9 bases; junction bases outside the gene matches: 9. As DNA, the CDR3 is TGTGCCAGCAGCTTAGACGGGGGGGCCCGGGAAACGCAGTATTTT. Protein: CASSLDGGARETQYF.

The chain employs TRBV6-5 and TRBJ1-5; no firm D call. V dropped 4 bases and J dropped 6 bases, with 10 bases sitting between them. Germline CDR1 and CDR2: MNHEY and SVGAGI. The CDR3 loop spans 13 amino acids. DNA of the CDR3: TGTGCCAGCAGTTCCGGGATGGCTCAGCCCCAGCATTTT. Translated: CASSSGMAQPQHF.

A single count supports this clone. This chain uses TRBV5-1 with TRBJ2-6; maybe TRBD1 (5 bases). V lost 4 bases, J lost 0 bases, and 20 bases lay in between. The germline V gene has CDR1 SGHRS and CDR2 YFSETQ. This CDR3 is 19 amino acids long. In nucleotides, the CDR3 is TGCGCCAGCAGCCAGCCGACAGCCGAATTAGCCTCTGGGGCCAACGTCCTGACTTTC. This codes for CASSQPTAELASGANVLTF.

In this sample, this clone turned up once. The gene calls are TRBV5-4 and TRBJ2-7; 8 bases are shared with TRBD2. CDR1 is SGHNT and CDR2 is YYREEE in the germline V gene (reference sequence). V shed 0 bases, J shed 1 base, and the junction held 9 bases outside the gene matches. There are 17 residues in the CDR3. CDR3 region: CASSLGQRSGGSYEQYF. The CDR3 bases are TGTGCCAGCAGCTTGGGTCAAAGGAGCGGGGGTTCCTACGAGCAGTACTTC.

This chain joins TRBV5-1 and TRBJ1-2; no reliable D call. The V gene lost 4 bases and the J gene lost 4 bases, with 11 bases spanning the gap. The CDR3 is 13 amino acids. The germline CDR1 and CDR2 sequences are SGHRS and YFSETQ. The CDR3 reads CASSLDGIYGYTF. The CDR3 bases are TGCGCCAGCAGCCTAGATGGGATCTATGGCTACACCTTC.

The J gene is TRBJ1-2, the V gene TRBV5-3, with no clear D. TRBV5-3 is identified as an open reading frame with a role that is uncertain. Trimming took 8 bases from V and 6 from J, leaving 17 bases between them. The CDR3 spans 13 residues. This chain's CDR3 is CASSQVGRDGYTF. In DNA, the CDR3 is TGTGCCAGCAGCCAAGTCGGGCGGGATGGCTACACCTTC.

The V call is TRBV9, the J call TRBJ2-1; 7 bases agree with TRBD1. CDR1 is SGDLS and CDR2 is YYNGEE in the germline V gene. With V trimmed by 4 bases and J by 6 bases, 10 bases remained unmatched. This CDR3 spans 15 amino acids. The CDR3 DNA reads TGTGCCAGCAGCAAGGAGACAGGGTATGGCAATGAGCAGTTCTTC. Translated, it gives CASSKETGYGNEQFF.

The V call is TRBV29-1, the J call TRBJ1-1; D is perhaps TRBD1 (6 bases). Trimming pared 8 bases from V and 0 bases from J, leaving 16 bases between. Germline CDR1 SQVTM, CDR2 ANQGSEA. The CDR3 covers 14 residues. CDR3: CSSRGQGMNTEAFF. In DNA, the CDR3 is TGCAGCTCACGGGGGCAGGGGATGAACACTGAAGCTTTCTTT.

The V gene is TRBV19, the J gene TRBJ1-2; 7 positions match TRBD1. The CDR3 contains 17 residues. The trim removed 6 bases at V and 3 bases at J, leaving 16 bases unmatched. Germline values: CDR1 LNHDA, CDR2 SQIVND (reference sequence). The CDR3 coding sequence is TGTGCCAGTAGCCATCCGGGAGGTACAGGGGCGGACTATGGCTACACCTTC. Protein sequence: CASSHPGGTGADYGYTF.